A selection of T cell receptor beta chains follows, all from one sample in a study of blood T cells in healthy people across ages. In TCRdb, the 5' RACE reads were re-called with MiXCR into one record per CDR3 protein. The sample holds fewer than 2,000,000 distinct CDR3 sequences, around 36% seen once. Sequencing input: blood. All receptors derive from a young woman in good health. The CDR3 runs from the conserved cysteine through the conserved F or W. A D gene is named only where the DNA matches it firmly. The size entry is marked missing in some rows and otherwise reads once, few, many or a size class.

TRBV5-1,-,TRBJ1-1,16,TRBD1,CASSHPGQGLDTEAFF,TGCGCCAGCAGCCATCCGGGACAGGGGCTTGACACTGAAGCTTTCTTT
TRBV5-1,few,TRBJ2-1,12,-,CASSLYNDEQFF,TGCGCCAGCAGCCTGTATAATGATGAGCAGTTCTTC
TRBV9,few,TRBJ2-1,16,-,CASSRDSDLLGREQFF,TGTGCCAGCAGCCGAGACTCGGACTTACTAGGTCGGGAGCAGTTCTTC
TRBV2,few,TRBJ2-7,17,-,CASSRTSTERTPYEQYF,TGTGCCAGCAGCCGAACGTCGACAGAGAGGACTCCCTACGAGCAGTACTTC
TRBV28,-,TRBJ2-5,14,-,CASSSYGGQETQYF,TGTGCCAGCAGTTCGTACGGTGGGCAAGAGACCCAGTACTTC
TRBV20-1,-,TRBJ2-3,14,-,CSASSGGHTDTQYF,TGCAGTGCTAGCTCGGGGGGCCACACAGATACGCAGTATTTT
TRBV2,few,TRBJ2-1,17,TRBD2,CASSVLASGRAGNEQFF,TGTGCCAGCAGTGTTCTGGCTAGCGGGAGGGCCGGGAATGAGCAGTTCTTC
TRBV5-1,-,TRBJ2-2,17,-,CASSFTFSGGRTGELFF,TGCGCCAGCAGCTTTACTTTTTCAGGGGGGCGAACCGGGGAGCTGTTTTTT
TRBV7-8,few,TRBJ2-3,15,TRBD2,CASIDSGGITDTQYF,TGTGCCAGCATCGATAGCGGGGGGATCACAGATACGCAGTATTTT
TRBV7-6,few,TRBJ2-5,15,-,CASSPALGALETQYF,TGTGCCAGCAGCCCAGCACTCGGGGCTTTAGAGACCCAGTACTTC
TRBV6-9,few,TRBJ1-5,15,-,CASSYKTADLQPQHF,TGTGCCAGCAGTTATAAGACTGCGGACCTGCAGCCCCAGCATTTT
TRBV7-9,-,TRBJ2-7,14,-,CASSLGVGNYEQYF,TGTGCCAGCAGCTTAGGGGTCGGGAATTACGAGCAGTACTTC
TRBV7-2,-,TRBJ2-3,16,TRBD2,CASSASSGASTDTQYF,TGTGCCAGCAGCGCCTCTAGCGGGGCTAGCACAGATACGCAGTATTTT
TRBV20-1,few,TRBJ2-5,12,-,CSARRPKETQYF,TGCAGTGCTAGACGGCCCAAAGAGACCCAGTACTTC
TRBV5-1,few,TRBJ2-5,13,TRBD1,CASSEGQFRTQYF,TGCGCCAGCAGCGAGGGACAGTTCAGGACCCAGTACTTC
TRBV10-3,few,TRBJ1-2,14,-,CAIAKTGDNYGYTF,TGTGCCATCGCCAAAACGGGAGATAACTATGGCTACACCTTC
TRBV20-1,-,TRBJ2-3,16,TRBD2,CSASSAGGGGTDTQYF,TGCAGTGCTAGCTCAGCGGGAGGCGGAGGCACAGATACGCAGTATTTT
TRBV15,-,TRBJ2-1,14,-,CATSRDRVGSEQFF,TGTGCCACCAGCAGAGATCGCGTTGGGTCCGAGCAGTTCTTC
TRBV15,few,TRBJ2-1,17,-,CATSTLEGGQAYNEQFF,TGTGCCACCAGCACCCTGGAGGGGGGCCAAGCCTACAATGAGCAGTTCTTC
TRBV4-1,-,TRBJ2-5,14,-,CASSQEDWAGTQYF,TGCGCCAGCAGCCAAGAGGACTGGGCCGGGACCCAGTACTTC
TRBV6-1,-,TRBJ1-1,14,-,CASSERWGNTEAFF,TGTGCCAGCAGTGAAAGATGGGGGAACACTGAAGCTTTCTTT
TRBV4-2,-,TRBJ1-3,16,-,CASSRQLGVSGNTIYF,TGTGCCAGCAGCAGACAACTAGGGGTATCTGGAAACACCATATATTTT
TRBV28,many,TRBJ2-7,11,-,CASSSKYEQYF,TGTGCCAGCAGTTCCAAGTACGAGCAGTACTTC
TRBV15,few,TRBJ2-1,14,-,CATSRLRGYNEQFF,TGTGCCACCAGCAGGCTACGTGGATACAATGAGCAGTTCTTC
TRBV20-1,few,TRBJ2-1,12,-,CSASQGGNEQFF,TGCAGTGCTAGTCAGGGGGGCAATGAGCAGTTCTTC
TRBV18,few,TRBJ2-7,14,-,CASSPRANSYEQYF,TGTGCCAGCTCACCACGTGCCAATTCCTACGAGCAGTACTTC
TRBV10-3,once,TRBJ1-1,15,-,CAITPTGQMNTEAFF,TGTGCCATCACCCCTACCGGGCAGATGAACACTGAAGCTTTCTTT
TRBV20-1,-,TRBJ2-7,16,-,CSARDLSGAWSYEQYF,TGCAGTGCTAGAGATCTATCAGGGGCCTGGTCCTACGAGCAGTACTTC
TRBV10-2,many,TRBJ2-1,14,TRBD2,CASHRTSGGVEQFF,TGCGCCAGCCACAGGACTAGCGGGGGGGTTGAGCAGTTCTTC
TRBV20-1,-,TRBJ1-4,15,-,CSARDMARGSEKLFF,TGCAGTGCTAGAGATATGGCCAGGGGCAGTGAAAAACTGTTTTTT
TRBV7-8,-,TRBJ1-6,15,TRBD1,CASSSDRAYNSPLHF,TGTGCCAGCAGCTCGGACAGGGCCTATAATTCACCCCTCCACTTT
TRBV20-1,-,TRBJ2-5,12,-,CSARGTMKTQYF,TGCAGTGCTAGGGGGACGATGAAGACCCAGTACTTC
TRBV29-1,many,TRBJ2-3,14,-,CSVAPPPTSDTQYF,TGCAGCGTTGCCCCCCCTCCAACCTCAGATACGCAGTATTTT
TRBV20-1,-,TRBJ2-1,15,TRBD1,CSAETGTGTYNEQFF,TGCAGTGCGGAGACCGGGACAGGGACATACAATGAGCAGTTCTTC
TRBV6-4,once,TRBJ2-1,19,-,CASSLRRTLIIPRYNEQFF,TGTGCCAGCAGCCTACGTAGGACATTAATTATTCCCCGCTACAATGAGCAGTTCTTC
TRBV4-2,-,TRBJ2-1,18,TRBD2,CASSQEGAVGGGYNGQFF,TGTGCCAGCAGCCAAGAAGGGGCAGTCGGCGGGGGGTACAATGGGCAGTTCTTC
TRBV20-1,few,TRBJ2-7,14,TRBD2,CSAGGTRDAYEQYF,TGCAGTGCTGGCGGGACTAGGGACGCCTACGAGCAGTACTTC
TRBV30,-,TRBJ1-2,12,-,CAGKTENYGYTF,TGTGCCGGAAAGACAGAGAACTATGGCTACACCTTC
TRBV4-1,many,TRBJ2-7,11,-,CASSQENEQYF,TGCGCCAGCAGCCAAGAAAATGAGCAGTACTTC
TRBV20-1,-,TRBJ2-7,14,TRBD2,CSAGGLAGGGEQYF,TGCAGTGCCGGGGGCCTAGCGGGGGGTGGCGAGCAGTACTTC
TRBV2,-,TRBJ2-5,11,-,CASVGEETQYF,TGTGCCAGCGTGGGGGAGGAGACCCAGTACTTC
TRBV15,few,TRBJ2-7,15,TRBD1,CATSTGGQGSYEQYF,TGTGCCACCAGCACAGGTGGACAGGGGAGCTACGAGCAGTACTTC
TRBV20-1,-,TRBJ2-3,16,-,CSASNRLAAYIDTQYF,TGCAGTGCTAGCAATAGATTAGCGGCCTACATAGATACGCAGTATTTT
TRBV28,-,TRBJ2-3,16,-,CASSLIYREITDTQYF,TGTGCCAGCAGTTTAATATATCGGGAAATCACAGATACGCAGTATTTT
TRBV19,-,TRBJ2-7,15,TRBD1,CASSIEGQGSYEQYF,TGTGCCAGTAGTATAGAGGGACAGGGATCCTACGAGCAGTACTTC
TRBV20-1,few,TRBJ2-3,14,-,CSAILGGVADTQYF,TGCAGTGCTATTCTTGGCGGGGTAGCAGATACGCAGTATTTT
TRBV11-2,-,TRBJ2-3,17,-,CASSPFAGTRRKDTQYF,TGTGCCAGCAGCCCCTTCGCGGGGACACGCAGAAAAGATACGCAGTATTTT